The rows below give T cell receptor beta chains drawn from one sample of a study of T cell responses to AZD1222 COVID-19 vaccine. Here immunoSEQ multiplex PCR was the method, and the copy in TCRdb shows in-frame clones only, minus some. In the table there are 95,000 to 150,000 clones, approximately 86% of which are singletons. The sample was peripheral blood, taken on day 0 of AZD1222 vaccination. The receptors originated from an adult in good health. The CDR3 runs from the conserved cysteine through the conserved F or W. Fields, in order: V gene, D gene, J gene, clone size, CDR3 protein, CDR3 DNA. The D gene is left open where the match is weak. Rows give clone size only sometimes, using once, few, many, or a class for an expanded clone.

TRBV12-3/TRBV12-4	-	TRBJ1-1	-	CASSFGNTEAFF	TGTGCCAGCAGTTTCGGGAACACTGAAGCTTTCTTT
TRBV7-3	-	TRBJ2-6	-	CASSLYGGAGANVLTF	TGTGCCAGCAGCTTATACGGGGGAGCTGGGGCCAACGTCCTGACTTTC
TRBV18	-	TRBJ2-7	-	CASSARTIAYEQYF	TGTGCCAGCTCCGCCAGGACAATAGCCTACGAGCAGTACTTC
TRBV19	-	TRBJ1-5	-	CASSLLGQPQHF	TGTGCCAGTAGTCTACTAGGTCAGCCCCAGCATTTT
TRBV20-1	TRBD2	TRBJ2-2	-	CSASMVAGAPNTGELFF	TGCAGTGCTAGTATGGTAGCGGGGGCTCCGAACACCGGGGAGCTGTTTTTT
TRBV21-1	-	TRBJ2-2	-	CASSKSGGAPRTGELFF	TGTGCCAGCAGCAAATCGGGCGGGGCCCCGAGGACCGGGGAGCTGTTTTTT
TRBV9	TRBD2	TRBJ2-7	-	CASSVRSSGFHEQYF	TGTGCCAGCAGCGTACGGTCTAGCGGGTTCCACGAGCAGTACTTC
TRBV7-2	-	TRBJ1-1	-	CASSPGRIAFF	TGTGCCAGCAGTCCGGGACGGATAGCTTTCTTT
TRBV13	TRBD1	TRBJ1-1	once	CASSLPDRGTEAFF	TGTGCCAGCAGCCTGCCGGACAGGGGGACCGAAGCTTTCTTT
TRBV4-1	-	TRBJ1-1	-	CASSQEWGRDNTEAFF	TGCGCCAGCAGCCAAGAATGGGGGCGGGATAACACTGAAGCTTTCTTT
TRBV9	-	TRBJ1-2	once	CASSVVAPGRKAGYGYTF	TGTGCCAGCAGCGTAGTCGCTCCGGGACGTAAAGCTGGCTATGGCTACACCTTC
TRBV30	-	TRBJ2-5	once	CAWSEKKETQYF	TGTGCCTGGAGCGAGAAGAAAGAGACCCAGTACTTC
TRBV14	-	TRBJ2-6	-	CASSRAFLSGANVLTF	TGTGCCAGCAGCCGGGCCTTTCTCTCTGGGGCCAACGTCCTGACTTTC
TRBV9	-	TRBJ2-5	-	CASSVRGQETQYF	TGTGCCAGCAGCGTCAGGGGACAAGAGACCCAGTACTTC
TRBV27	TRBD2	TRBJ2-2	-	CASRGGLANTGELFF	TGTGCCAGCAGAGGGGGACTAGCGAACACCGGGGAGCTGTTTTTT
TRBV18	-	TRBJ1-1	-	CASSPGADNTAFF	TGTGCCAGCTCACCGGGGGCAGATAACACAGCTTTCTTT
TRBV6-2/TRBV6-3	-	TRBJ2-3	once	CASTPGGGDTQYF	TGTGCCAGCACCCCAGGTGGGGGAGATACGCAGTATTTT
TRBV4-1	-	TRBJ1-2	-	CASSQTGTTYGYTF	TGCGCCAGCAGCCAGACCGGGACGACGTATGGCTACACCTTC
TRBV5-5	-	TRBJ2-6	once	CASSAGPGANVLTF	TGTGCCAGCAGTGCAGGGCCTGGGGCCAACGTCCTGACTTTC
TRBV7-9	TRBD1	TRBJ1-2	few	CAGQGFYGYTF	TGTGCCGGACAGGGTTTCTATGGCTACACCTTC
TRBV19	TRBD1	TRBJ1-6	-	CASSTDRGSSSYNSPLHF	TGTGCCAGTAGTACCGACAGGGGCTCAAGCTCCTATAATTCACCCCTCCACTTT
TRBV28	-	TRBJ2-7	-	CASSLQTIYEQYF	TGTGCCAGCAGTTTACAGACAATCTACGAGCAGTACTTC
TRBV30	-	TRBJ2-2	-	CAWSVWGSGGELFF	TGTGCCTGGAGTGTGTGGGGTTCAGGGGGGGAGCTGTTTTTT
TRBV11-2	-	TRBJ2-7	-	CASSHRQAWLTYEQYF	TGTGCCAGCAGCCACAGACAGGCCTGGCTCACCTACGAGCAGTACTTC
TRBV5-6	-	TRBJ1-6	-	CASSSFPTPDSPLHF	TGTGCCAGCAGCTCCTTCCCTACCCCGGATTCACCCCTCCACTTT
TRBV10-1	-	TRBJ2-5	-	CATGGGQETQYF	TGCGCGACCGGGGGCGGGCAAGAGACCCAGTACTTC
TRBV19	-	TRBJ1-2	-	CASSPRSQGNYGYTF	TGTGCCAGTAGTCCACGCTCTCAGGGGAACTATGGCTACACCTTC
TRBV7-2	-	TRBJ1-5	once	CASSLVSDGLQPQHF	TGTGCCAGCAGCTTAGTTTCTGATGGTTTGCAGCCCCAGCATTTT
TRBV7-9	TRBD2	TRBJ2-1	-	CASLEPSGGSYNEQFF	TGTGCCAGCCTTGAACCGAGCGGGGGCTCCTACAATGAGCAGTTCTTC
TRBV3-1/TRBV3-2	-	TRBJ2-3	once	CASSQVGAGEYIDTQYF	TGTGCCAGCAGCCAAGTTGGGGCAGGGGAGTATATAGATACGCAGTATTTT
TRBV5-6	-	TRBJ2-3	few	CASSLRADTQYF	TGTGCCAGCAGCTTGAGGGCAGATACGCAGTATTTT
TRBV5-1	-	TRBJ2-5	-	CASSLRGGSGETQYF	TGCGCCAGCAGCTTAAGAGGGGGGAGTGGGGAGACCCAGTACTTC
TRBV19	TRBD2	TRBJ2-6	few	CASSTRGGWTGANVLTF	TGTGCCAGTAGTACCCGGGGGGGCTGGACTGGGGCCAACGTCCTGACTTTC
TRBV27	TRBD2	TRBJ2-1	-	CASSPSLGLAGGRSYNEQFF	TGTGCCAGCAGTCCGAGTCTCGGACTAGCGGGGGGGAGGTCCTACAATGAGCAGTTCTTC
TRBV30	TRBD1	TRBJ1-2	-	CAWTRDRGDGYTF	TGTGCCTGGACCCGGGACAGGGGAGATGGCTACACCTTC
TRBV12-5	-	TRBJ2-1	-	CASALGGSYNEQFF	TGTGCTAGTGCCTTAGGAGGCTCCTACAATGAGCAGTTCTTC
TRBV3-1/TRBV3-2	-	TRBJ1-2	few	CASSQEGLANYGYTF	TGTGCCAGCAGCCAAGAGGGGTTAGCTAACTATGGCTACACCTTC
TRBV16	-	TRBJ2-7	-	CASSQGSFTYEQYF	TGTGCCAGCAGCCAAGGTAGTTTTACCTACGAGCAGTACTTC
TRBV4-1	-	TRBJ1-4	-	CASSPPFELGRKLFF	TGCGCCAGCAGCCCCCCCTTTGAGTTAGGGCGAAAACTGTTTTTT
TRBV5-4	TRBD2	TRBJ2-3	-	CASSPLSGGSTDTQYF	TGTGCCAGCAGCCCCTTGAGCGGGGGGTCCACAGATACGCAGTATTTT
TRBV3-1/TRBV3-2	-	TRBJ1-6	-	CASSQGAGVSPLHF	TGTGCCAGCAGCCAAGGTGCGGGGGTTTCACCCCTCCACTTT
TRBV3-1/TRBV3-2	-	TRBJ1-6	few	CASSQDRERLLHF	TGTGCCAGCAGCCAAGATCGGGAACGGCTCCTCCACTTT
TRBV24-1	-	TRBJ1-5	-	CATSDSGQPQHF	TGTGCCACCAGTGATTCAGGTCAGCCCCAGCATTTT
TRBV29-1	TRBD1	TRBJ2-7	-	CSVARTGDEQYF	TGCAGCGTTGCACGGACAGGGGACGAGCAGTACTTC
TRBV15	-	TRBJ2-7	-	CATKLGNPKNGNEQYF	TGTGCCACCAAACTGGGGAACCCGAAAAATGGGAACGAGCAGTACTTC
TRBV11-3	-	TRBJ2-5	-	CASSLVRGTQYF	TGTGCCAGCAGCTTAGTTCGTGGGACCCAGTACTTC
TRBV3-1/TRBV3-2	TRBD2	TRBJ2-1	-	CASSQDVAGAYNEQFF	TGTGCCAGCAGCCAAGATGTAGCGGGGGCCTACAATGAGCAGTTCTTC
TRBV7-9	-	TRBJ1-1	-	CASSLGQIEAFF	TGTGCCAGCAGCTTAGGACAGATTGAAGCTTTCTTT
TRBV6-2/TRBV6-3	-	TRBJ2-1	-	CASSGGAYNEQFF	TGTGCCAGCAGCGGGGGCGCCTACAATGAGCAGTTCTTC
TRBV5-1	-	TRBJ1-2	-	CASSLGQSTNYGYTF	TGCGCCAGCAGCTTGGGACAGAGCACTAACTATGGCTACACCTTC
TRBV5-8	-	TRBJ1-5	once	CASGGTIGQPQHF	TGTGCCAGCGGGGGGACAATAGGTCAGCCCCAGCATTTT
TRBV6-6	-	TRBJ2-3	-	CASRFGGSTDTQYF	TGTGCCAGCAGATTCGGGGGCAGCACAGATACGCAGTATTTT
TRBV7-9	TRBD1	TRBJ2-5	-	CASSPQDRGLKKTQYF	TGTGCCAGCAGCCCCCAGGACAGGGGGCTAAAAAAGACCCAGTACTTC
TRBV5-6	-	TRBJ1-5	-	CASSFRTDGPGHQPQHF	TGTGCCAGCAGCTTCCGCACGGACGGTCCTGGACATCAGCCCCAGCATTTT
TRBV2	TRBD1	TRBJ1-1	-	CASSESLAASGGAFF	TGTGCCAGCAGTGAATCCCTTGCGGCCTCAGGGGGAGCTTTCTTT